Described below is a single TCR beta chain sequence and its context. The antigen remains undetermined. The data were obtained in a study of OX40 agonist ivuxolimab in advanced cancers. Regarding the study as a whole: The mean number of expanded clones was higher in CD8+ T cells than in CD4+. Among patients with partial responses at 0.1-3.0 mg/kg, clonal expansion was among the lowest.

The data were produced by immunoSEQ multiplex PCR, yet TCRdb's version contains in-frame clones alone and is incomplete. Among tens of thousands of clones, around 85% were seen once, and the ten largest hold over 1.5%. Germline CDR1 is LNHDA and CDR2 is SQIVND (reference sequence). The CDR3 has 15 residues. Trimming took 4 bases from V and 0 from J, leaving 9 bases between them. This TCR came from an adult with an advanced solid tumor such as melanoma, head and neck, liver or kidney cancer. This chain connects TRBV19 to TRBJ2-2; D possibly corresponds to TRBD1 (5 bases). This sample comprised CD4+ or CD8+ T cells sorted from blood, obtained in a trial of the OX40 agonist ivuxolimab. CDR3 protein: CASSTDSPNTGELFF. The CDR3 nucleotides read TGTGCCAGTAGTACCGACAGTCCGAACACCGGGGAGCTGTTTTTT. Full variable domain (remainder filled in from reference TRBV19 and TRBJ2-2): DGGITQSPKYLFRKEGQNVTLSCEQNLNHDAMYWYRQDPGQGLRLIYYSQIVNDFQKGDIAEGYSVSREKKESFPLTVTSAQKNPTAFYLCASSTDSPNTGELFFGEGSRLTVL.